Below are 15 T cell receptor beta chains sequenced from a single sample in a study of human T cells and chemical hapten exposure. Time point meaning: pre-sensitization, week 0. Regarding treatment: therapeutic diphenylcyclopropenone sensitization with weekly scalp DPC. TCRdb reprocessed the RACE reads with MiXCR, giving one entry per CDR3 protein. Of some 300,000 distinct CDR3 sequences in the sample, about 5.4% were seen once. Sequenced here: whole blood, sampled in connection with sensitization to the hapten diphenylcyclopropenone (DPC). The receptors shown here come from a woman in her late teens or twenties with alopecia areata. Some clones in this sample may be carry-over from other donors' samples.

This chain links TRBV29-1 with TRBJ1-5, with 7 bases identical to TRBD1. CDR1 is SQVTM and CDR2 is ANQGSEA in the germline V gene. The CDR3 covers 13 residues. V lost 7 bases, J lost 3 bases, and 6 bases stayed unmatched. The CDR3 is CSGGTATNQPQHF. For the CDR3, the DNA is TGCAGCGGGGGGACAGCCACCAATCAGCCCCAGCATTTT.

Ten or more counts support this clonotype. The rearrangement joins TRBV20-1 to TRBJ2-3, with no clear D. The length of the CDR3 is 13 residues. Germline assignment: CDR1 DFQATT and CDR2 SNEGSKA (reference sequence). Trimming cost V 6 bases and J 1 base, with 11 bases left between them. The CDR3 loop reads CSAPEWGTDTQYF. The DNA for the CDR3 is TGCAGTGCCCCCGAATGGGGCACAGATACGCAGTATTTT.

This clonotype was observed at least ten times. This chain links TRBV12-3 or TRBV12-4 with TRBJ2-5; D remains ambiguous. The CDR3 extends over 13 amino acids. V was pared by 9 bases and J by 2 bases, with 13 bases between. The CDR3, as DNA: TGTGCCAGTCGACGTGGGGTACAAGAGACCCAGTACTTC. The encoded protein is CASRRGVQETQYF.

This clonotype has more than one count but fewer than ten. The chain uses TRBV28 and TRBJ2-7, with D possibly being TRBD1 (6 bases). Germline V gene data show CDR1 as MDHEN and CDR2 as SYDVKM. This CDR3 region has 14 residues. Between the trimmed V and J ends, which lost 8 bases and 8 bases, there was a span of 22 bases. Here the CDR3 DNA reads TGTGCCAGCTCCACAGGGACCCTTTACGAAAAGCAGTACTTC. This codes for CASSTGTLYEKQYF.

The gene calls are TRBV27 and TRBJ2-3; no clear D gene. Per germline, CDR1 MNHEY and CDR2 SMNVEV (reference sequence). Trimming cost V 5 bases and J 0 bases, with 9 bases left between them. The CDR3 runs to 14 residues. CDR3 nucleotides: TGTGCCAGCAGTATCATTTCTAGCACAGATACGCAGTATTTT. It specifies CASSIISSTDTQYF.

Many counts were recorded for this clonotype. J is TRBJ1-1 and V is TRBV4-1, with D maybe TRBD1 (5 bases). This CDR3 spans 14 amino acids. Germline CDR1 is MGHRA and CDR2 is YSYEKL. The germline V and J ends were trimmed by 3 bases and 3 bases, with 11 bases remaining between them. The CDR3 is CASSQDIPDTEAFF. CDR3 DNA: TGCGCCAGCAGCCAGGACATCCCGGACACTGAAGCTTTCTTT.

This chain connects TRBV4-3 to TRBJ2-1, with a tentative D call TRBD2 (6 bases). Germline CDR1 and CDR2: LGHNA and YSLEER. V was cut by 1 base and J by 4 bases, with 17 bases left in between. There are 17 residues in the CDR3. CDR3: CASSQGEGPGGYNEQFF. CDR3 sequence (DNA): TGCGCCAGCAGCCAAGGAGAAGGCCCCGGGGGTTACAATGAGCAGTTCTTC.

The gene calls are TRBV20-1 and TRBJ1-4, with D unresolved. CDR1 is DFQATT, CDR2 SNEGSKA, per germline (reference sequence). V was shortened by 0 bases and J by 6 bases, with 8 bases between the two germline ends. The CDR3 has 13 residues. CDR3 loop: CSARESPDEKLFF. DNA of the CDR3: TGCAGTGCTAGAGAGTCTCCGGATGAAAAACTGTTTTTT.

V gene TRBV7-3 combines with J gene TRBJ2-1; 8 bases are a match to TRBD2. The CDR3 has 15 residues. Trimming at V came to 6 bases and at J to 6 bases, leaving 10 bases not matched to a gene. Germline CDR1 reads SGHTA; CDR2 reads FQGTGA. The CDR3 DNA sequence: TGTGCCAGCAGTCCCCCGGGGGGGCCAGGCAATGAGCAGTTCTTC. It yields the protein CASSPPGGPGNEQFF.

The rearrangement joins TRBV10-3 to TRBJ2-7; 8 bases are shared with TRBD1. CDR3 size: 15 residues. The V gene end was trimmed by 0 bases and the J gene end by 3 bases; junction bases not matched to a gene: 4. Germline V gene lookup returns CDR1 ENHRY and CDR2 SYGVKD. Written as DNA, the CDR3 is TGTGCCATCAGTGAGTCGGACAGGGTAGACTACGAGCAGTACTTC. Translating it yields CAISESDRVDYEQYF.

The chain uses TRBV6-2 or TRBV6-3 and TRBJ2-5; TRBD1 is a possible D gene (5 bases). CDR3 length equals 14 residues. CDR1 and CDR2 from the germline V gene are MNHEY and SVGEGT. V lost 6 bases to trimming and J lost 1 base, with 12 bases between them. The CDR3: CASSLLTVQETQYF. The CDR3 coding sequence is TGTGCCAGCAGCCTTCTGACAGTCCAAGAGACCCAGTACTTC.

This clonotype was observed a handful of times. A read error may produce the germline difference seen at one junction end. The rearrangement joins TRBV7-3 to TRBJ1-6, with 9 nucleotides matching TRBD1. The CDR3 length is 13 residues. Germline V gene data show CDR1 as SGHTA and CDR2 as FQGTGA. The CDR3 DNA reads as TGTGCCAGCTGCTTGGACAGGGGTTCACCCCTCCACTTT. Its translation: CASCLDRGSPLHF.

J is TRBJ1-1 and V is TRBV11-2; tentative D call: TRBD1 (5 bases). This CDR3 contains 13 residues. Per the germline V gene, CDR1 is SGHAT and CDR2 is FQNNGV. The V end was cut by 3 bases, the J end by 3 bases, with 8 bases between. CDR3 nucleotides: TGTGCCAGCAGCTTGCGGGACGACACTGAAGCTTTCTTT. It encodes CASSLRDDTEAFF.

A few counts support this clonotype. V and J are TRBV2 and TRBJ2-2; a possible D gene is TRBD1 (6 bases). V gave up 6 bases and J gave up 1 base, with 12 bases separating them. Germline V gene sequence: CDR1 SNHLY, CDR2 FYNNEI. This CDR3 is built from 15 residues. The CDR3 DNA reads as TGTGCCAGCAGAGGCCGGGACAAGAACACCGGGGAGCTGTTTTTT. It codes for CASRGRDKNTGELFF.

J is TRBJ2-3 and V is TRBV20-1; TRBD2 matches at 15 bases. The CDR3 has 14 amino acids. Germline CDR1 reads DFQATT; CDR2 reads SNEGSKA (reference sequence). V was pared by 6 bases and J by 4 bases, with 2 bases of the junction left unmatched. CDR3 DNA sequence: TGCAGTGCCCGGACTAGCGGGGGGGCAGATACGCAGTATTTT. Translated, it gives CSARTSGGADTQYF.